Each of the 17 T cell receptor beta chains below was sequenced from the same sample in a study of PD-L1 blockade in urothelial cancer. This table comes from immunoSEQ multiplex PCR, and its TCRdb copy is limited to in-frame clones, with some not included. The sample comprises 15,000 to 20,000 clones, approximately 89% of which are singletons, and roughly 13% rests with the top ten. Indicated time point: pretreatment peripheral blood. The sample consisted of PBMCs, taken around atezolizumab (anti-PD-L1) treatment. These TCRs come from a man between 65 and 85 years old with urothelial cancer.

The chain uses TRBV28 and TRBJ2-6; TRBD1 matches 11 bases. Trimming removed 6 bases from V and 2 bases from J; junction bases left unmatched: 12. Germline CDR1 is MDHEN and CDR2 is SYDVKM. The CDR3 contains 19 residues. The CDR3 is CASSRWTGGAGTGANVLTF. The CDR3 region has the DNA TGTGCCAGCAGCCGGTGGACAGGGGGCGCGGGGACTGGGGCCAACGTCCTGACTTTC. Drawing the rest from reference TRBV28 and TRBJ2-6, the complete variable domain is DVKVTQSSRYLVKRTGEKVFLECVQDMDHENMFWYRQDPGLGLRLIYFSYDVKMKEKGDIPEGYSVSREKKERFSLILESASTNQTSMYLCASSRWTGGAGTGANVLTFGAGSRLTVL.

The chain joins TRBV5-1 to TRBJ1-4, with TRBD1 identical over 7 bases. CDR3 length: 15 amino acids. Germline-derived CDR1 and CDR2 are SGHRS and YFSETQ. J gave up 4 bases and V 5 bases, and 8 bases lay outside the gene matches. CDR3 loop: CASRVTGQSNEKLFF. The CDR3 bases are TGCGCCAGCAGGGTGACGGGACAGAGTAATGAAAAACTGTTTTTT.

V usage is TRBV5-1 and J usage is TRBJ1-1, with TRBD1 matching over 8 bases. This CDR3 is built from 14 residues. Looked up from germline, CDR1 is SGHRS and CDR2 is YFSETQ. The junction had 2 bases not matched to a gene; V was cut back by 3 bases and J by 1 base. DNA for the CDR3: TGCGCCAGCAGCTCCGGGACAGGGAACACTGAAGCTTTCTTT. Residues: CASSSGTGNTEAFF.

V and J are TRBV5-5 and TRBJ1-1; D perhaps matches TRBD1 (6 bases). The V end was cut by 3 bases, the J end by 3 bases, with 9 bases between. The CDR3 loop spans 13 amino acids. Per germline, CDR1 SGHKS and CDR2 YYEKEE (reference sequence). This chain's CDR3 is CASSYRADTEAFF. The CDR3 DNA reads TGTGCCAGCAGCTACAGGGCGGACACTGAAGCTTTCTTT.

The rearrangement joins TRBV2 to TRBJ2-3; D perhaps matches TRBD1 (7 bases). The V end lost 6 bases, the J end lost 6 bases, and 19 bases lay between the germline ends. CDR3 length equals 15 residues. CDR1 and CDR2 (germline): SNHLY, FYNNEI. The CDR3 DNA sequence: TGTGCCAGCAGGGAGGGACAGTTAGGTAGGGATACGCAGTATTTT. Protein: CASREGQLGRDTQYF.

The genes are TRBV11-2 and TRBJ2-4; maybe TRBD1 (5 bases). Germline V gene sequence: CDR1 SGHAT, CDR2 FQNNGV. With 5 bases removed from V and 7 bases from J, the gap between germline ends came to 12 bases. This CDR3 has 13 amino acids. The CDR3, as DNA: TGTGCCAGCAGCCCCAGGGTGGGGAACATTCAGTACTTC. Its protein product is CASSPRVGNIQYF.

CDR3 sequence: CAISEGTGGRYGYTF. CDR3 coding DNA: TGTGCCATCAGTGAGGGGACAGGGGGACGCTACGGCTACACCTTC. The rearrangement joins TRBV10-3 to TRBJ1-2; TRBD1 matches 11 bases. This CDR3 spans 15 amino acids. Germline V gives CDR1 ENHRY, CDR2 SYGVKD. Losses at the gene ends were 2 bases for V and 8 bases for J; bases not matched to a gene: 7.

A single count supports this clone. The J gene is TRBJ2-7, the V gene TRBV10-3; D may be TRBD1 (7 bases). Trimming shortened V by 7 bases and J by 2 bases, and 12 bases separated the two germline ends. Germline V CDR1 and CDR2: ENHRY, SYGVKD. This CDR3 is 13 amino acids long. The CDR3 protein is CAIMRDSTYEQYF. The CDR3 bases are TGTGCCATCATGCGGGACAGTACCTACGAGCAGTACTTC.

This chain uses TRBV18 with TRBJ2-7, with TRBD1 as a possible D gene (5 bases). CDR3 length equals 14 residues. V lost 5 bases and J lost 5, with 16 bases in between. Germline V gene sequence: CDR1 KGHSH, CDR2 LQKENI. The CDR3 here is CASSEPGSRHEQYF. DNA for the CDR3: TGTGCCAGCTCAGAACCAGGGTCCAGACACGAGCAGTACTTC.

The chain joins TRBV11-2 to TRBJ1-1; the match to TRBD1 covers 9 bases. Germline V gene sequence: CDR1 SGHAT, CDR2 FQNNGV. The CDR3 runs 14 residues. V was clipped by 7 bases and J by 6 bases; unmatched bases: 9. Here the CDR3 DNA reads TGTGCCAGCACCGGGACAGGGAGGTCCCCTGAAGCTTTCTTT. It is translated as CASTGTGRSPEAFF.

The CDR3 DNA follows: TGCGCCAGCAGCCAAGCCGAGAGGGAAGCTTTCTTT. This sequence encodes CASSQAEREAFF. The genes are TRBV4-1 and TRBJ1-1; D is uncertain. Germline V gene sequence: CDR1 MGHRA, CDR2 YSYEKL. This CDR3 has 12 amino acids. V lost 1 base to trimming and J lost 8 bases, with 8 bases between them.

The chain combines TRBV7-9 with TRBJ1-4, with TRBD1 identical over 8 bases. CDR3 length: 15 residues. J was trimmed by 7 bases and V by 2 bases; bases with no gene match: 6. CDR1 is SEHNR and CDR2 is FQNEAQ in the germline V gene (reference sequence). CDR3 DNA sequence: TGTGCCAGCAGCTTATCCGGGACAGGTACTGAAAAACTGTTTTTT. Translated: CASSLSGTGTEKLFF.

The genes are TRBV10-3 and TRBJ2-7; TRBD1 agrees at 8 bases. The V gene end was trimmed by 7 bases and the J gene end by 3 bases; junction bases not matched to a gene: 5. The CDR3 sequence is 13 residues long. In germline, CDR1 is ENHRY, CDR2 SYGVKD. The DNA of the CDR3 is TGTGCCATCAAAGCGACAGGGGACTACGAGCAGTACTTC. Translated, it gives CAIKATGDYEQYF.

The chain recombines TRBV7-7 with TRBJ2-5, with D tentatively TRBD2 (5 bases). The CDR3 is 13 residues long. The germline V gene has CDR1 SSHAT and CDR2 FNYEAQ (reference sequence). The germline V and J ends were trimmed by 6 bases and 5 bases, with 13 bases remaining between them. CDR3 protein: CASSSGLRETQYF. CDR3 DNA: TGTGCCAGCAGTTCCGGACTGAGGGAGACCCAGTACTTC.

This sequence joins TRBV14 and TRBJ1-3; D might be TRBD1 (6 bases). This CDR3 contains 15 residues. Germline V gives CDR1 SGHDN, CDR2 FVKESK. Trimming removed 4 bases at V and 0 bases at J, with 10 bases between. As DNA, the CDR3 is TGTGCCAGCAGCCGTGACAGGCTCTCTGGAAACACCATATATTTT. It translates to CASSRDRLSGNTIYF.

The chain joins TRBV4-1 to TRBJ1-4; the D is unclear. Trimming pared 1 base from V and 10 bases from J, leaving 7 bases between. Germline values: CDR1 MGHRA, CDR2 YSYEKL. The CDR3 totals 12 residues. This CDR3 is CASSQALGKLFF. The DNA for the CDR3 is TGCGCCAGCAGCCAAGCGCTCGGAAAACTGTTTTTT.

The chain links TRBV7-9 to TRBJ2-1; 7 nucleotides line up with TRBD1. The length of the CDR3 is 14 residues. From germline, CDR1 is SEHNR and CDR2 FQNEAQ (reference sequence). The ends lost 3 bases at V and 3 bases at J; junction bases unmatched: 2. The CDR3 is CASSLGQRYNEQFF. As DNA, the CDR3 is TGTGCCAGCAGCTTGGGACAGCGCTACAATGAGCAGTTCTTC.